The 16 T cell receptor beta chains reported below all come from one sample, sequenced in a study of vaccination and CD4 T cells after COVID-19. Sequencing of the DNA from cultured CD4+ T cells was carried out with the Oncomine TCR Beta short-read assay. One entry per CDR3 protein, called by TCRdb with MiXCR from the PCR reads. The data contain about 23,000 distinct CDR3 sequences, about 54% of them singletons. Treatment meaning: 10-day PBMC culture with coronavirus spike peptide pools or control peptides (ViraFEST assay). No antigens are known for them. The sequenced material came from CD4+ T cells from blood, cultured in vitro. Receptors were obtained from a human donor who had recovered from COVID-19.

This clonotype was detected a few times. The chain has TRBV19 and TRBJ1-6, with D unresolved. Per the germline V gene, CDR1 is LNHDA and CDR2 is SQIVND (reference sequence). The CDR3 covers 13 residues. Trimming pared 7 bases from V and 8 bases from J, leaving 12 bases between. This chain's CDR3 is CASTPDGYSPLHF. For the CDR3, the DNA is TGTGCCAGTACCCCGGACGGTTATTCACCCCTCCACTTT.

The chain links TRBV6-1 to TRBJ1-2, with TRBD1 matching over 8 bases. Trimming removed 2 bases from V and 8 bases from J; junction bases left unmatched: 7. Germline-derived CDR1 and CDR2 are MNHNS and SASEGT. CDR3 size: 14 residues. The CDR3 DNA sequence: TGTGCCAGCAGTGAAAGGCAGGGGGCGGTGGGCTACACCTTC. Translation: CASSERQGAVGYTF.

This clonotype was recorded a few times. The chain is built from TRBV2 and TRBJ1-2; D perhaps matches TRBD1 (5 bases). The V end was cut by 9 bases, the J end by 0 bases, with 35 bases between. The CDR3 spans 21 residues. CDR1 and CDR2 (germline): SNHLY, FYNNEI. The CDR3 is CARDRWLGNKGAHLANYGYTF. The CDR3 region has the DNA TGTGCCAGGGACCGATGGTTAGGGAACAAAGGGGCGCATCTAGCTAACTATGGCTACACCTTC.

The CDR3 reads CASRQGAQRGPYNEQFF. The CDR3 DNA follows: TGTGCCAGCAGACAGGGGGCTCAACGGGGACCTTACAATGAGCAGTTCTTC. The rearrangement joins TRBV6-1 to TRBJ2-1, with 9 nucleotides matching TRBD1. The CDR3 is 17 residues long. With V trimmed by 6 bases and J by 4 bases, 13 bases remained unmatched. Germline CDR1 reads MNHNS; CDR2 reads SASEGT.

The rearrangement joins TRBV6-2 or TRBV6-3 to TRBJ2-7; 9 nucleotides line up with TRBD2. Germline V gene lookup returns CDR1 MNHEY and CDR2 SVGEGT. CDR3 length equals 15 residues. The trim removed 0 bases at V and 4 bases at J, leaving 4 bases unmatched. CDR3 coding DNA: TGTGCCAGCAGTTACTCAGGACTAGCGAGATACGAGCAGTACTTC. Translated, it gives CASSYSGLARYEQYF.

This chain links TRBV5-8 with TRBJ2-2, with D perhaps matching TRBD1 or TRBD2 (5 bases each). V dropped 3 bases and J dropped 4 bases, with 13 bases sitting between them. The CDR3 is 15 residues long. The V gene's germline CDR1 is SGHTS and CDR2 YDEGEE. The CDR3 DNA reads TGTGCCAGCAGCTGGCTAAGAGGGACCACCGGGGAGCTGTTTTTT. It codes for CASSWLRGTTGELFF.

The chain employs TRBV6-5 and TRBJ2-5; D unresolved. This CDR3 has 12 residues. The V end lost 2 bases, the J end lost 4 bases, and 5 bases lay between the germline ends. Germline V gene data show CDR1 as MNHEY and CDR2 as SVGAGI. The CDR3 loop is CASSYPGETQYF. The DNA of the CDR3 is TGTGCCAGCAGTTACCCTGGAGAGACCCAGTACTTC.

The chain recombines TRBV6-2 or TRBV6-3 with TRBJ2-7; 11 bases are shared with TRBD2. The ends lost 4 bases at V and 4 bases at J; junction bases unmatched: 6. Per the germline V gene, CDR1 is MNHEY and CDR2 is SVGEGT. CDR3 length equals 15 residues. CDR3 residues: CASSSWTSGSYEQYF. The CDR3 region has the DNA TGTGCCAGCAGTTCCTGGACTAGCGGGTCGTACGAGCAGTACTTC.

The rearrangement joins TRBV4-3 to TRBJ1-2; TRBD1 matches at 7 bases. The CDR3 runs to 15 residues. Germline trimming cut 4 bases from V and 5 bases from J; bases unmatched to any gene: 10. Germline V CDR1 and CDR2: LGHNA, YSLEER. The CDR3 coding sequence is TGCGCCAGCAGCCCGAGACAGGGCTCCGGGTATGGCTACACCTTC. Its translation: CASSPRQGSGYGYTF.

J is TRBJ1-6 and V is TRBV7-2, with TRBD1 identical over 7 bases. The V gene's germline CDR1 is SGHTA and CDR2 FQGNSA. J gave up 8 bases and V 6 bases, and 13 bases lay outside the gene matches. The CDR3 length is 16 residues. The chain's CDR3 is CASRGVIGTVDSPLHF. CDR3 DNA: TGTGCCAGCAGGGGGGTTATTGGGACAGTCGATTCACCCCTCCACTTT.

The chain combines TRBV7-3 with TRBJ1-1, with TRBD1 matching over 9 bases. Germline V lookup: CDR1 SGHTA, CDR2 FQGTGA. This CDR3 spans 15 amino acids. V trimming: 1 base; J trimming: 1 base; junction bases outside the gene matches: 1. CDR3 DNA sequence: TGTGCCAGCAGCTTAAAGGGACAGGGGAACACTGAAGCTTTCTTT. Translated: CASSLKGQGNTEAFF. The whole variable domain, remainder taken from reference TRBV7-3 and TRBJ1-1, is GAGVSQTPSNKVTEKGKYVELRCDPISGHTALYWYRQSLGQGPEFLIYFQGTGAADDSGLPNDRFFAVRPEGSVSTLKIQRTERGDSAVYLCASSLKGQGNTEAFFGQGTRLTVV.

This chain uses TRBV11-2 with TRBJ1-1; TRBD1 agrees at 8 bases. This CDR3 region has 16 residues. Germline assignment: CDR1 SGHAT and CDR2 FQNNGV. Trimming at V came to 5 bases and at J to 5 bases, leaving 13 bases not matched to a gene. The chain's CDR3 is CASSPLGQGALTEAFF. CDR3 DNA sequence: TGTGCCAGCAGCCCTCTGGGCCAGGGGGCGCTTACTGAAGCTTTCTTT.

This chain uses TRBV7-2 with TRBJ2-2; possible D gene TRBD1, 6 bases. The germline V and J ends were trimmed by 1 base and 6 bases, with 15 bases remaining between them. There are 16 residues in the CDR3. Germline CDR1 is SGHTA and CDR2 is FQGNSA. The CDR3, as DNA: TGTGCCAGCAGCTTAGTGGGGGCCCGAACGGCCGGGGAGCTGTTTTTT. It is translated as CASSLVGARTAGELFF.

The V call is TRBV4-3, the J call TRBJ1-5; D is ambiguous. The ends were cut back, 0 bases at V and 9 bases at J, with 15 bases in the middle. The germline CDR1 and CDR2 sequences are LGHNA and YSLEER. This CDR3 comprises 15 residues. In DNA form, the CDR3 reads TGCGCCAGCAGCCAAGAGTGGACCGGATCTTGGCCCCAGCATTTT. Protein product: CASSQEWTGSWPQHF.

The chain links TRBV27 to TRBJ2-7; D is unclear. Germline V gives CDR1 MNHEY, CDR2 SMNVEV (reference sequence). CDR3 size: 14 residues. Trimming left V 0 bases short and J 3 bases short, with 9 bases between. This chain's CDR3 is CASSLSYPGYEQYF. Written as DNA, the CDR3 is TGTGCCAGCAGTTTATCCTACCCTGGCTACGAGCAGTACTTC.

The rearrangement joins TRBV29-1 to TRBJ1-2; TRBD1 matches at 12 bases. CDR3 size: 16 residues. The germline V gene has CDR1 SQVTM and CDR2 ANQGSEA. The V segment lost 6 bases and the J segment 1 base; nucleotides outside the gene matches: 9. The CDR3 coding sequence is TGCAGCGTGACGGGACAGGGGGCCACCCTTAACTATGGCTACACCTTC. Encoded protein: CSVTGQGATLNYGYTF.